This passage covers 14 T cell receptor beta chains from one sample sequenced in a study of blood T cell repertoires in COVID-19. Sequenced by immunoSEQ multiplex PCR; TCRdb stores in-frame clones only, minus some. The table includes 45,000 to 70,000 clones, around 91% detected once. The sequenced sample was peripheral blood. These receptor sequences come from a woman in her fifties or sixties with active COVID-19.

DNA for the CDR3: TGTGCCAGCACTAACCAACAGTTGTTGGAGCTGTTTTTT. It encodes CASTNQQLLELFF. The chain uses TRBV6-5 and TRBJ2-2; D unresolved. The CDR3 sequence is 13 residues long. Germline V gene lookup returns CDR1 MNHEY and CDR2 SVGAGI. V was clipped by 7 bases and J by 10 bases, with 16 bases between them.

The chain is built from TRBV6-5 and TRBJ1-1; D may be TRBD1 (5 bases). The germline V and J ends were trimmed by 6 bases and 6 bases, with 14 bases remaining between them. The CDR3 covers 13 residues. Germline loops: CDR1 MNHEY, CDR2 SVGAGI. Written as DNA, the CDR3 is TGTGCCAGCAGATCCACGGTGGGGCCTGAAGCTTTCTTT. Translated: CASRSTVGPEAFF.

The CDR3 spells CASSLTLAGREQFF. For the CDR3, the DNA is TGTGCCAGCAGCCTAACGTTAGCGGGGAGGGAGCAGTTCTTC. The rearrangement joins TRBV11-2 to TRBJ2-1; 8 nucleotides agree with TRBD2. CDR1 is SGHAT, CDR2 FQNNGV, per germline. V lost 5 bases, J lost 10 bases, and 10 bases stayed unmatched. The CDR3 length is 14 residues.

This chain links TRBV7-9 with TRBJ1-3, with TRBD1 identical over 8 bases. This CDR3 spans 16 amino acids. Trimming at V came to 5 bases and at J to 3 bases, leaving 9 bases not matched to a gene. The germline gives CDR1 SEHNR, CDR2 FQNEAQ (reference sequence). CDR3 loop: CASSTRTGSFGNTIYF. In DNA form, the CDR3 reads TGTGCCAGCAGCACTAGGACAGGGAGTTTTGGAAACACCATATATTTT.

The CDR3 sequence: CASSDREGGNQPQHF. For the CDR3, the DNA is TGTGCCAGCAGCGACAGGGAAGGTGGCAATCAGCCCCAGCATTTT. The rearrangement uses TRBV7-9 and TRBJ1-5, with 7 bases lining up with TRBD1. This CDR3 has 15 residues. With 5 bases clipped from V and 2 bases from J, the junction kept 6 bases outside the gene matches. Germline V CDR1 and CDR2: SEHNR, FQNEAQ (reference sequence).

V gene TRBV5-1 combines with J gene TRBJ2-7, with 7 bases matching TRBD1. V was pared by 4 bases and J by 3 bases, with 4 bases of the junction left unmatched. This CDR3 region has 13 residues. Looked up from germline, CDR1 is SGHRS and CDR2 is YFSETQ. The chain's CDR3 is CASSRDSDYEQYF. The CDR3 coding sequence is TGCGCCAGCAGCCGGGACAGCGACTACGAGCAGTACTTC.

The V call is TRBV19, the J call TRBJ1-3, with a tentative D call TRBD1 (5 bases). The CDR3 runs 15 residues. The V end was cut by 3 bases, the J end by 2 bases, with 11 bases between. The germline V gene has CDR1 LNHDA and CDR2 SQIVND (reference sequence). CDR3 region: CASSMISGAGNTIYF. As DNA, the CDR3 is TGTGCCAGTAGTATGATCTCGGGGGCTGGAAACACCATATATTTT. The whole variable domain, filled in from reference TRBV19 and TRBJ1-3, reads DGGITQSPKYLFRKEGQNVTLSCEQNLNHDAMYWYRQDPGQGLRLIYYSQIVNDFQKGDIAEGYSVSREKKESFPLTVTSAQKNPTAFYLCASSMISGAGNTIYFGEGSWLTVV.

The chain has TRBV9 and TRBJ2-1; 7 nucleotides align to TRBD1. Trimming cost V 0 bases and J 6 bases; bases outside gene matches: 9. Germline V gives CDR1 SGDLS, CDR2 YYNGEE. This CDR3 is 16 amino acids long. CDR3 loop: CASSVGAFSGGNEQFF. The CDR3, as DNA: TGTGCCAGCAGCGTAGGTGCCTTCTCAGGGGGCAATGAGCAGTTCTTC.

J is TRBJ2-7 and V is TRBV21-1; no check of the table's D call, TRBD1, against the DNA was made. TRBV21-1 is deemed a pseudogene. This CDR3 contains 15 residues. The CDR3 sequence: CASSTPRTEFYEQYF. In DNA, the CDR3 is TGTGCCAGCAGCACACCCCGGACAGAATTCTACGAGCAGTACTTC.

The rearrangement joins TRBV9 to TRBJ2-7; 9 bases map to TRBD1. Germline CDR1 and CDR2: SGDLS and YYNGEE. This CDR3 is built from 14 residues. With 0 bases clipped from V and 4 bases from J, the junction kept 2 bases outside the gene matches. DNA for the CDR3: TGTGCCAGCAGCGTAGGGGACAGGGCTTACGAGCAGTACTTC. It codes for CASSVGDRAYEQYF.

The chain combines TRBV6-5 with TRBJ1-1; 9 bases match TRBD1. Germline-derived CDR1 and CDR2 are MNHEY and SVGAGI. The CDR3 sequence is 15 residues long. Unmatched junction bases numbered 3, after V lost 4 bases and J lost 0 bases. CDR3 in DNA: TGTGCCAGCAGTTCGACAGGGGGAATGAACACTGAAGCTTTCTTT. Protein sequence: CASSSTGGMNTEAFF.

This clone occurred once. The CDR3 loop is CASSLAGQGVNQPQHF. The CDR3 bases are TGTGCCAGCAGCTTAGCGGGACAGGGGGTGAATCAGCCCCAGCATTTT. The chain has TRBV7-2 and TRBJ1-5; TRBD1 agrees at 11 bases. With V trimmed by 0 bases and J by 4 bases, 2 bases remained unmatched. This CDR3 contains 16 residues. Germline assignment: CDR1 SGHTA and CDR2 FQGNSA.

The rearrangement uses TRBV7-2 and TRBJ2-3; TRBD2 matches 7 bases. This CDR3 has 16 residues. Germline assignment: CDR1 SGHTA and CDR2 FQGNSA. V gave up 5 bases and J gave up 3 bases; unmatched junction bases: 11. The chain's CDR3 is CASSRSGLAVTDTQYF. CDR3 in DNA: TGTGCCAGCAGCCGTAGTGGGCTAGCGGTTACAGATACGCAGTATTTT. The full variable domain, with the rest looked up from reference TRBV7-2 and TRBJ2-3, is GAGVSQSPSNKVTEKGKDVELRCDPISGHTALYWYRQSLGQGLEFLIYFQGNSAPDKSGLPSDRFSAERTGGSVSTLTIQRTQQEDSAVYLCASSRSGLAVTDTQYFGPGTRLTVL.

The rearrangement uses TRBV4-1 and TRBJ2-1; 8 positions agree with TRBD2. CDR3 size: 16 residues. The V and J ends lost 0 bases and 8 bases, in that order; junction bases with no gene match: 9. From germline, CDR1 is MGHRA and CDR2 YSYEKL. The CDR3 region has the DNA TGCGCCAGCAGCCAAGATTTGTCTAGCGGGCGGTATGAGCAGTTCTTC. As protein: CASSQDLSSGRYEQFF.